The 18 T cell receptor beta chains below were found in one sample sequenced in a study of shared clonotypes between healthy human individuals. Repertoires were generated with immunoSEQ multiplex PCR, while TCRdb's copy carries only in-frame clones and drops some. Of 1.6 million or so clones in the sample, approximately 98.5% were seen once. The sequencing input was naive CD4+ T cells sorted from blood. The sample's subset: CD45RA+ positively selected. Receptors originate from a man aged 30-40 years in good health.

The chain has TRBV18 and TRBJ2-7; 7 nucleotides match TRBD1. Germline values: CDR1 KGHSH, CDR2 LQKENI. V was clipped by 4 bases and J by 2 bases; unmatched bases: 2. This CDR3 contains 13 residues. CDR3 bases: TGTGCCAGCTCACTGGACAGGACCTACGAGCAGTACTTC. Protein: CASSLDRTYEQYF.

V usage is TRBV15 and J usage is TRBJ2-7; D is uncertain. V lost 5 bases and J lost 5, with 22 bases in between. The CDR3 consists of 16 residues. In germline, CDR1 is LNHNV, CDR2 YYDKDF (reference sequence). The CDR3 reads CATSPTVVPSDHEQYF. The CDR3 DNA is TGTGCCACCAGCCCCACCGTAGTCCCTTCGGATCACGAGCAGTACTTC. Full variable domain (remainder filled in from reference TRBV15 and TRBJ2-7): DAMVIQNPRYQVTQFGKPVTLSCSQTLNHNVMYWYQQKSSQAPKLLFHYYDKDFNNEADTPDNFQSRRPNTSFCFLDIRSPGLGDTAMYLCATSPTVVPSDHEQYFGPGTRLTVT.

V and J are TRBV28 and TRBJ1-1; TRBD1 agrees at 7 bases. Germline loops: CDR1 MDHEN, CDR2 SYDVKM. V lost 6 bases, J lost 4 bases, and 11 bases stayed unmatched. CDR3 size: 15 residues. The CDR3 sequence is CASSVQTGRGTEAFF. CDR3 bases: TGTGCCAGCAGCGTTCAGACAGGGCGGGGCACTGAAGCTTTCTTT.

V usage is TRBV10-2 and J usage is TRBJ2-7; 12 bases map to TRBD2. After removal of 2 bases from V and 3 bases from J, the junction contained 5 bases not matched to a gene. Germline V gene lookup returns CDR1 WSHSY and CDR2 SAAADI. This CDR3 has 16 residues. The CDR3 protein is CASSEERLAGDYEQYF. The CDR3 DNA sequence: TGCGCCAGCAGTGAGGAGAGACTAGCGGGAGACTACGAGCAGTACTTC.

The chain recombines TRBV5-1 with TRBJ2-7; 10 nucleotides align to TRBD1. The V gene end was trimmed by 4 bases and the J gene end by 3 bases; junction bases not matched to a gene: 4. This CDR3 has 14 residues. Looked up from germline, CDR1 is SGHRS and CDR2 is YFSETQ. This chain's CDR3 is CASSVRDRGYEQYF. CDR3 coding DNA: TGCGCCAGCAGCGTCCGGGACAGGGGCTACGAGCAGTACTTC.

This clone was seen once. This CDR3 is CSARSLTGAFF. The CDR3 DNA reads TGCAGTGCTAGAAGTTTGACTGGGGCTTTCTTT. This chain uses TRBV20-1 with TRBJ1-1; D gene unclear. The germline V gene has CDR1 DFQATT and CDR2 SNEGSKA (reference sequence). The CDR3 consists of 11 residues. V shed 2 bases and J shed 11 bases, with 12 bases lying between them.

The chain recombines TRBV9 with TRBJ2-5; D gene ambiguous. The CDR3 contains 15 residues. V shed 0 bases and J shed 5 bases, with 14 bases lying between them. Germline CDR1 SGDLS, CDR2 YYNGEE. Here the CDR3 DNA reads TGTGCCAGCAGCGTAGACCCGGACCATATTGAGACCCAGTACTTC. It codes for CASSVDPDHIETQYF.

The rearrangement links TRBV7-8 to TRBJ2-2; 11 bases are a match to TRBD2. Trimming took 5 bases from V and 4 from J; bases not matched to a gene: 12. This CDR3 is built from 18 residues. From germline, CDR1 is SGHVS and CDR2 FQNEAQ. In DNA, the CDR3 is TGTGCCAGCAGCCAACTACCTACTAGCGGGAGTTTCACCGGGGAGCTGTTTTTT. Translated: CASSQLPTSGSFTGELFF.

This rearrangement joins TRBV28 to TRBJ2-7; D gene uncertain. Trimming stripped 7 bases from V and 2 bases from J, with 15 bases between. The CDR3 covers 14 residues. Germline CDR1 is MDHEN and CDR2 is SYDVKM. CDR3 protein: CASNTLGTTYEQYF. The CDR3 region has the DNA TGTGCCAGCAATACCCTGGGAACAACCTACGAGCAGTACTTC.

The J gene is TRBJ2-3, the V gene TRBV29-1; D uncertain. The V and J ends lost 3 bases and 1 base respectively, with 11 bases between them. The length of the CDR3 is 14 residues. The V gene's germline CDR1 is SQVTM and CDR2 ANQGSEA. CDR3 in amino acids: CSVDGVVGTDTQYF. The CDR3 region has the DNA TGCAGCGTTGATGGCGTTGTGGGCACAGATACGCAGTATTTT.

A remark on this clone: The same CDR3 arises from other DNA sequences in this sample as well. This chain connects TRBV30 to TRBJ2-1; D not resolved. The CDR3 is 13 residues long. The ends were cut back, 0 bases at V and 7 bases at J, with 10 bases in the middle. Germline V CDR1 and CDR2: GTSNPN, SVGIG (reference sequence). CDR3 amino acids: CAWSVRGGNEQFF. The CDR3 nucleotides read TGTGCCTGGAGTGTAAGAGGTGGAAATGAGCAGTTCTTC.

The chain has TRBV5-4 and TRBJ2-3; D tentatively fits TRBD1 or TRBD2 (5 bases each). Trimming took off 4 bases at V and 1 base at J, with 16 bases between the two ends. CDR3 length equals 16 residues. Per the germline V gene, CDR1 is SGHNT and CDR2 is YYREEE (reference sequence). CDR3 sequence reads: CASSLPEGMGTDTQYF. DNA for the CDR3: TGTGCCAGCAGCCTCCCAGAGGGGATGGGCACAGATACGCAGTATTTT.

V and J are TRBV7-9 and TRBJ1-2, with TRBD1 matching 8 bases. The CDR3 runs 13 residues. V lost 4 bases to trimming and J lost 8 bases; unmatched junction nucleotides: 6. The germline gives CDR1 SEHNR, CDR2 FQNEAQ (reference sequence). CDR3: CASSSQGAFGYTF. The CDR3 nucleotides are TGTGCCAGCAGCTCCCAGGGGGCATTCGGCTACACCTTC.

The chain carries TRBV7-3 and TRBJ2-7; 8 positions match TRBD1. Per germline, CDR1 SGHTA and CDR2 FQGTGA. The trim removed 6 bases at V and 1 base at J, leaving 11 bases unmatched. The CDR3 loop spans 16 amino acids. The CDR3 region has the DNA TGTGCCAGCAGTTCTAGGACAGGGAGGAGGTCCTACGAGCAGTACTTC. This translates into CASSSRTGRRSYEQYF.

The gene calls are TRBV5-1 and TRBJ2-7, with no clear D. The length of the CDR3 is 14 residues. Germline V gene sequence: CDR1 SGHRS, CDR2 YFSETQ. V was pared by 0 bases and J by 6 bases, with 13 bases between. In DNA, the CDR3 is TGCGCCAGCAGCTTGGACGTAGGGTGGCGCGAGCAGTACTTC. It is translated as CASSLDVGWREQYF.

The chain is built from TRBV27 and TRBJ2-1; D may be TRBD2 (5 bases). Germline V gene lookup returns CDR1 MNHEY and CDR2 SMNVEV (reference sequence). The V gene lost 4 bases and the J gene lost 3 bases, with 7 bases spanning the gap. This CDR3 region has 13 residues. This CDR3 reads CASSSTSYNEQFF. CDR3 nucleotides: TGTGCCAGCAGTTCTACTAGCTACAATGAGCAGTTCTTC.

J is TRBJ2-1 and V is TRBV14; D not certain. Trimming left V 0 bases short and J 0 bases short, with 12 bases between. Germline assignment: CDR1 SGHDN and CDR2 FVKESK. The CDR3 sequence is 17 residues long. The DNA of the CDR3 is TGTGCCAGCAGCCAAGATCCCCGACTGAGCTCCTACAATGAGCAGTTCTTC. It codes for CASSQDPRLSSYNEQFF.

V gene TRBV9 combines with J gene TRBJ1-5; no firm D call. Germline CDR1 and CDR2: SGDLS and YYNGEE. This CDR3 contains 14 residues. Trimming cost V 7 bases and J 6 bases, with 17 bases left between them. In DNA, the CDR3 is TGTGCCAGCTCTAATGGGAGGGATCTTCAGCCCCAGCATTTT. It encodes CASSNGRDLQPQHF. The variable domain in full, completed from reference TRBV9 and TRBJ1-5, reads DSGVTQTPKHLITATGQRVTLRCSPRSGDLSVYWYQQSLDQGLQFLIQYYNGEERAKGNILERFSAQQFPDLHSELNLSSLELGDSALYFCASSNGRDLQPQHFGDGTRLSIL.